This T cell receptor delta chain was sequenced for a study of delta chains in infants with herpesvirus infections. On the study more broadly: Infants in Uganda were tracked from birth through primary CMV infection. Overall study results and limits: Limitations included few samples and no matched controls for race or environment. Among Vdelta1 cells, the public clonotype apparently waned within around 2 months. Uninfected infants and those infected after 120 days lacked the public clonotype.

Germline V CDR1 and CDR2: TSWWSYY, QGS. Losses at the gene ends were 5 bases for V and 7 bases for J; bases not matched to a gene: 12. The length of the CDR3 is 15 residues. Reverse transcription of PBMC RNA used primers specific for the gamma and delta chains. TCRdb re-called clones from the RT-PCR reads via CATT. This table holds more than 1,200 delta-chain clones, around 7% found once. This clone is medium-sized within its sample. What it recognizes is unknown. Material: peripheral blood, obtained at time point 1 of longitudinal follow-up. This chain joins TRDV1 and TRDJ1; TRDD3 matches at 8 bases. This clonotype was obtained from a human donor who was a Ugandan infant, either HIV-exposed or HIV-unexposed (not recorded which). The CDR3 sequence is CALGNLLGGHAKLIF. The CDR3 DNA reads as TGTGCTCTTGGGAATTTACTGGGGGGCCACGCTAAACTCATCTTT.